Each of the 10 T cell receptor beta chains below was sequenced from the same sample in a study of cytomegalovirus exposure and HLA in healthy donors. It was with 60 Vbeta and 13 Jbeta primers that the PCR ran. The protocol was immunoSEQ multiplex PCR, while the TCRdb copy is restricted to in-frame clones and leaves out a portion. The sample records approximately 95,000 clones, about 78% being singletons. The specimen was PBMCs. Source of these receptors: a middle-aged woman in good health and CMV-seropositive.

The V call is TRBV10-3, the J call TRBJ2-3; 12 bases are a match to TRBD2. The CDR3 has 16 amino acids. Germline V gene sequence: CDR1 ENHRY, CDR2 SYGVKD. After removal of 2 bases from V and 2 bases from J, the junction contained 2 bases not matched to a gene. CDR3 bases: TGTGCCATCAGTGAGGGACTAGCGGGAATCACAGATACGCAGTATTTT. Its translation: CAISEGLAGITDTQYF.

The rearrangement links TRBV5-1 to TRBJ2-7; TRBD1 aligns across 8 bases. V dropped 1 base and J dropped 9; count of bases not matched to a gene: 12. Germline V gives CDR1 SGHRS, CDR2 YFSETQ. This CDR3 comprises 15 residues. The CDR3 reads CASSLISTGDHGQYF. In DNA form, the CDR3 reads TGCGCCAGCAGCTTGATTTCGACAGGGGACCACGGGCAGTACTTC.

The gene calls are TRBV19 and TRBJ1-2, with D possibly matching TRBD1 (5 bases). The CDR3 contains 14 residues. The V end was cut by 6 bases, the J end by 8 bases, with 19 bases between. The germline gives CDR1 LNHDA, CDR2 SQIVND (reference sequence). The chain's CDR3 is CASSPGTPPRGYTF. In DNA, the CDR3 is TGTGCCAGTAGCCCCGGGACTCCGCCGCGAGGCTACACCTTC.

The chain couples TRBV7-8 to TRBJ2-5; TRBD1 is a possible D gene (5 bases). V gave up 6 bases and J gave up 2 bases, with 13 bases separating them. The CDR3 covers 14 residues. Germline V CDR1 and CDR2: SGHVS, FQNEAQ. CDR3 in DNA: TGTGCCAGCAGTTCTAGGGGCGTACAAGAGACCCAGTACTTC. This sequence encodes CASSSRGVQETQYF.

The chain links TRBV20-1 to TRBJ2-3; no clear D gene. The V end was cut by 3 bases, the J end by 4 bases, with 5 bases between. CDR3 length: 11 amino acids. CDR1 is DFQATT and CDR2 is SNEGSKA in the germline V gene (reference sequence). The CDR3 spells CSASPADTQYF. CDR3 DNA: TGCAGTGCTAGCCCGGCAGATACGCAGTATTTT.

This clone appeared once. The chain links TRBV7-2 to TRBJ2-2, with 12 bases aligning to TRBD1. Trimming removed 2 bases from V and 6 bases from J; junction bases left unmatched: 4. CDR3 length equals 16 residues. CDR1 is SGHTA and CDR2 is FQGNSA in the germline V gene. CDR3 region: CASSLPGQGAAGELFF. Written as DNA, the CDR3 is TGTGCCAGCAGCTTACCGGGACAGGGGGCCGCCGGGGAGCTGTTTTTT. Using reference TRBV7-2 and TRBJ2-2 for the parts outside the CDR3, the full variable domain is GAGVSQSPSNKVTEKGKDVELRCDPISGHTALYWYRQSLGQGLEFLIYFQGNSAPDKSGLPSDRFSAERTGGSVSTLTIQRTQQEDSAVYLCASSLPGQGAAGELFFGEGSRLTVL.

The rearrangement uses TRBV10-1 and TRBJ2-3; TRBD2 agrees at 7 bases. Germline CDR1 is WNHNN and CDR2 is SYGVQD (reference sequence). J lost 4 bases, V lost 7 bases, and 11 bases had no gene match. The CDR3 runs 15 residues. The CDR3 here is CASILLTSPPDTQYF. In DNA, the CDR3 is TGCGCCAGCATTCTACTGACTAGCCCCCCAGATACGCAGTATTTT.

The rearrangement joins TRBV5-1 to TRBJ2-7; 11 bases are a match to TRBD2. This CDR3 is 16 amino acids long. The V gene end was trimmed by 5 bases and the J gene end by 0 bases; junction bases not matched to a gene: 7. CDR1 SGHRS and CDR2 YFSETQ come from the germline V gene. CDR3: CASSRTGTSGSYEQYF. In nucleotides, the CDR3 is TGCGCCAGCAGTAGGACCGGGACTAGCGGCTCCTACGAGCAGTACTTC.

CDR3 loop: CAWTRWGGWGYGYTF. The CDR3 DNA follows: TGTGCCTGGACCCGATGGGGGGGTTGGGGCTATGGCTACACCTTC. This rearrangement joins TRBV30 to TRBJ1-2; tentatively, D is TRBD1 (5 bases). Deletions cut 4 bases from V and 4 bases from J, with 19 bases between. The CDR3 runs 15 residues. CDR1 is GTSNPN, CDR2 SVGIG, per germline (reference sequence).

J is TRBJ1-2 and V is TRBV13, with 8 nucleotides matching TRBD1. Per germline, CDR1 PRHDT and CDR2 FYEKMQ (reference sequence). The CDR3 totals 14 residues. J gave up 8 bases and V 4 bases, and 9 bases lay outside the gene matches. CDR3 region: CASSYKDRGGGYTF. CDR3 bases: TGTGCCAGCAGCTATAAAGACAGGGGCGGCGGCTACACCTTC.